These 28 T cell receptor beta chains originate from one sample sequenced in a study of T cell clonality in common variable immunodeficiency. TCRdb's copy holds only in-frame clones and misses some; the assay was immunoSEQ multiplex PCR. The data show about 42,000 clones, with none appearing a single time. The sequencing sample was made of peripheral blood mononuclear cells. The receptors were gathered from a person aged 18 to 75 in good health.

This clone came up many times. The CDR3 goes on 3 residues after the read ends, and that part is filled in from the germline J gene. V gene TRBV20-1 combines with J gene TRBJ1-1; the D is unclear. The V end was cut by 3 bases, the J end by 6 bases, with 20 bases between. Germline CDR1 reads DFQATT; CDR2 reads SNEGSKA (reference sequence). This CDR3 spans 15 amino acids. CDR3 sequence reads: CSARTNTGRNAEAFF. The sequenced CDR3 bases are TGCAGTGCTAGGACTAACACCGGGAGAAACGCTGAA.

This clone was observed a handful of times. Possible read error: a much larger clone is one base away. The read terminates 3 residues ahead of where the CDR3 ends, so the germline J gene completes it. This rearrangement joins TRBV7-3 to TRBJ2-5; D remains unclear. This CDR3 has 13 amino acids. Germline V CDR1 and CDR2: SGHTA, FQGTGA. CDR3 sequence reads: CASSTIAQDTQYF. The CDR3 DNA, read in part, is TGTGCCAGCAGCACAATAGCCCAAGATACC.

The table lists this clone with a few counts. The CDR3 goes on 3 residues after the read ends, and that part is filled in from the germline J gene. This chain connects TRBV13 to TRBJ2-7, with TRBD1 matching over 8 bases. The CDR3 contains 15 residues. The germline gives CDR1 PRHDT, CDR2 FYEKMQ (reference sequence). The V segment lost 5 bases and the J segment 0 bases; nucleotides outside the gene matches: 6. The covered CDR3 bases are TGTGCCAGCAGCGGCGGAGACAGGGGCTCCTACGAG. The encoded protein is CASSGGDRGSYE. The CDR3 as a whole reads CASSGGDRGSYEQYF.

This clone was detected ten times or more. The DNA ends 3 residues before the CDR3 does, and the rest of the CDR3 is filled in from the germline J gene. The V gene is TRBV30, the J gene TRBJ2-1, with 14 bases that match TRBD2. The trim removed 2 bases at V and 9 bases at J, leaving 9 bases unmatched. CDR1 GTSNPN and CDR2 SVGIG come from the germline V gene (reference sequence). This CDR3 has 16 residues. The covered CDR3 bases are TGTGCCTGGAGTCGCTTCGGGACTAGCGGGAGTAGTGAG. It yields the protein CAWSRFGTSGSSE. The whole CDR3 is CAWSRFGTSGSSEQFF.

With regard to this clone: One end of the junction is discordant with germline, which a read error may explain. The CDR3 end is not reached by the read, which stops 3 residues before it; the germline J gene fills it in. The V and J genes are TRBV6-2 or TRBV6-3 and TRBJ2-3; possible D gene TRBD1, 7 bases. CDR1 is MNHEY, CDR2 SVGEGT, per germline. This CDR3 region has 14 residues. CDR3 DNA (partial): TGCGCCAGCCGGGGAGGAGGGGGCGCAGATACG. It yields the protein CASRGGGGADT. The full-length CDR3 reads as CASRGGGGADTQYF.

This clone was seen many times. The read terminates 3 residues ahead of where the CDR3 ends, so the germline J gene completes it. The chain employs TRBV5-5 and TRBJ1-3; D might be TRBD1 (5 bases). The V and J ends lost 0 bases and 3 bases respectively, with 10 bases between them. The germline V gene encodes CDR1 SGHKS and CDR2 YYEKEE (reference sequence). CDR3 length equals 15 residues. The sequenced CDR3 bases are TGTGCCAGCAGCTTGGCCTCAGGGTTTGGAAACACC. Its translation is CASSLASGFGNT. The entire CDR3 sequence reads CASSLASGFGNTIYF.

Many counts were recorded for this clone. The missing CDR3 end, 3 residues past where the read stops, is filled in from the germline J gene. The chain joins TRBV29-1 to TRBJ2-6; D gene unclear. The CDR3 loop spans 15 amino acids. Germline lookup yields CDR1 SQVTM and CDR2 ANQGSEA. V was clipped by 8 bases and J by 1 base, with 15 bases between them. This CDR3 is CSHCILPSGANVLTF. The CDR3 DNA, read in part, is TGCAGCCACTGTATATTGCCTTCTGGGGCCAACGTC.

In this sample, this clone turned up many times. The sequenced fragment ends 3 residues before the CDR3 boundary, so the rest is inferred from the germline J gene. This sequence joins TRBV18 and TRBJ1-5, with D maybe TRBD1 (6 bases). Germline V gene data show CDR1 as KGHSH and CDR2 as LQKENI. The CDR3 contains 14 residues. V lost 6 bases and J lost 0, with 9 bases in between. The CDR3 DNA, read in part, is TGTGCCAGCTCTCAGGGGAATAGCAATCAGCCC. Amino acids: CASSQGNSNQP. The full-length CDR3 reads as CASSQGNSNQPQHF.

This clone occurred many times. Here the CDR3 reads CASSEQRLANLRTDTQYF. The sequenced CDR3 bases are TGTGCCAGCAGTGAACAGAGACTAGCGAATCTACGTACAGATACG. J is TRBJ2-3 and V is TRBV2; TRBD2 aligns across 8 bases. The read finishes 3 residues shy of the CDR3 end, and the germline J gene is used to complete it. Germline V gene sequence: CDR1 SNHLY, CDR2 FYNNEI. This CDR3 has 18 amino acids. V lost 2 bases and J lost 3; bases outside the gene matches: 13.

This CDR3 is CASSPESRGNYGYTF. The CDR3 bases that were read are TGTGCCAGCAGCCCGGAATCCAGAGGGAACTATGGC. The J gene is TRBJ1-2, the V gene TRBV11-1; D is unclear. The read comes to an end 3 residues before the CDR3 does, leaving the germline J gene to fill in the end. From germline, CDR1 is SGHAT and CDR2 FQDESV (reference sequence). V gave up 5 bases and J gave up 2 bases, with 15 bases separating them. There are 15 residues in the CDR3.

This clone has a count of ten or more. The sequenced fragment ends 3 residues before the CDR3 boundary, so the rest is inferred from the germline J gene. The V gene is TRBV5-4, the J gene TRBJ2-5; D is uncertain. The germline gives CDR1 SGHNT, CDR2 YYREEE (reference sequence). The CDR3 runs 14 residues. V was shortened by 0 bases and J by 2 bases, with 8 bases between the two germline ends. CDR3 amino acids: CASSLVGLQETQYF. The sequenced CDR3 bases are TGTGCCAGCAGCTTGGTAGGGCTACAAGAGACC.

This clone was counted ten times or more. The CDR3 is CASSLDRNTEAFF. Partial CDR3 DNA: TGTGCCAGCAGCCTCGACAGGAACACTGAA. The chain recombines TRBV7-3 with TRBJ1-1, with D perhaps matching TRBD1 (5 bases). The read ends 3 residues shy of where the CDR3 ends; the end is completed using the germline J gene. Germline loops: CDR1 SGHTA, CDR2 FQGTGA. V lost 5 bases and J 1 base, leaving 8 bases between the germline ends. This CDR3 has 13 residues. Full variable domain (missing parts from reference TRBV7-3 and TRBJ1-1): GAGVSQTPSNKVTEKGKYVELRCDPISGHTALYWYRQSLGQGPEFLIYFQGTGAADDSGLPNDRFFAVRPEGSVSTLKIQRTERGDSAVYLCASSLDRNTEAFFGQGTRLTVV.

This clone has more than one count but fewer than ten. The sequence runs out 3 residues before the end of the CDR3; the remainder is reconstructed from the germline J gene. The gene calls are TRBV19 and TRBJ1-5; tentative D call: TRBD1 (5 bases). The CDR3 has 15 amino acids. The germline CDR1 and CDR2 sequences are LNHDA and SQIVND (reference sequence). Trimming stripped 2 bases from V and 2 bases from J, with 10 bases between. The CDR3 protein is CASSIRQGGNQPQHF. The sequenced part of the CDR3 DNA is TGTGCCAGTAGTATACGGCAGGGAGGCAATCAGCCC.

This clone was picked up many times. The read ends 3 residues shy of where the CDR3 ends; the end is completed using the germline J gene. This chain joins TRBV11-2 and TRBJ1-2; D may be TRBD1 (5 bases). Germline V gene data show CDR1 as SGHAT and CDR2 as FQNNGV. V was clipped by 7 bases and J by 7 bases, with 22 bases between them. CDR3 length: 15 amino acids. CDR3 sequence: CASTGMTGTFAGYTF. CDR3 DNA (partial): TGTGCCAGCACCGGTATGACGGGGACTTTTGCTGGC. Full variable domain (remainder filled in from reference TRBV11-2 and TRBJ1-2): EAGVAQSPRYKIIEKRQSVAFWCNPISGHATLYWYQQILGQGPKLLIQFQNNGVVDDSQLPKDRFSAERLKGVDSTLKIQPAKLEDSAVYLCASTGMTGTFAGYTFGSGTRLTVV.

The table lists this clone with many counts. CDR3 amino acids: CASSLAGGLGEAFF. CDR3 DNA (partial): TGCGCCAGCAGCTTGGCCGGGGGTTTGGGTGAA. The genes are TRBV5-1 and TRBJ1-1; D may be TRBD1 (5 bases). The CDR3 end is not reached by the read, which stops 3 residues before it; the germline J gene fills it in. V lost 0 bases and J 7 bases, leaving 13 bases between the germline ends. Germline V CDR1 and CDR2: SGHRS, YFSETQ. This CDR3 is 14 amino acids long.

This clone was found many times. Incomplete CDR3 DNA: TGTGCCAGCAGCCAAGCGGGAGCGGGGGGCTACAATGAG. Encoded protein: CASSQAGAGGYNE. The entire CDR3 is CASSQAGAGGYNEQFF. The chain recombines TRBV14 with TRBJ2-1; 9 bases map to TRBD2. The read finishes 3 residues shy of the CDR3 end, and the germline J gene is used to complete it. V trimming: 1 base; J trimming: 3 bases; junction bases outside the gene matches: 4. Germline V gene sequence: CDR1 SGHDN, CDR2 FVKESK. The CDR3 is 16 residues long.

This clone was counted at least ten times. The CDR3 bases that were read are TGTGCCAGCAGCCGGGACAGGGCGGATGAAAAA. Amino acid sequence: CASSRDRADEK. The whole CDR3 protein reads CASSRDRADEKLFF. This chain links TRBV7-9 with TRBJ1-4, with 9 positions matching TRBD1. The CDR3 goes on 3 residues after the read ends, and that part is filled in from the germline J gene. The CDR3 consists of 14 residues. V shed 5 bases and J 6 bases; nucleotides not matched to a gene: 4. Germline CDR1 is SEHNR and CDR2 is FQNEAQ (reference sequence).

This clone was detected ten times or more. The sequence runs out 3 residues before the end of the CDR3; the remainder is reconstructed from the germline J gene. The V gene is TRBV15, the J gene TRBJ2-3; TRBD2 might be the D (6 bases). Trimming removed 3 bases at V and 6 bases at J, with 16 bases between. CDR1 is LNHNV, CDR2 YYDKDF, per germline (reference sequence). CDR3 length equals 15 residues. The sequenced CDR3 bases are TGTGCCACCAGCAGCCCAACTAGCAGGGACGATACG. This codes for CATSSPTSRDDT. The complete CDR3 protein is CATSSPTSRDDTQYF.

Ten or more counts support this clone. The sequenced fragment ends 3 residues before the CDR3 boundary, so the rest is inferred from the germline J gene. The V call is TRBV19, the J call TRBJ2-2, with D possibly being TRBD2 (5 bases). Per germline, CDR1 LNHDA and CDR2 SQIVND (reference sequence). The CDR3 is made up of 15 amino acids. The V and J ends lost 3 bases and 4 bases respectively, with 12 bases between them. Partial CDR3 DNA: TGTGCCAGTAGTATCGACGGGGAACCCACCGGGGAG. Its translation is CASSIDGEPTGE. The whole CDR3 sequence is CASSIDGEPTGELFF.

In this sample, this clone turned up many times. The sequence runs out 3 residues before the end of the CDR3; the remainder is reconstructed from the germline J gene. V and J are TRBV6-1 and TRBJ1-2; a weak D match, TRBD1 (5 bases). This CDR3 is 15 amino acids long. V was trimmed by 0 bases and J by 6 bases, leaving 14 bases between them. Germline V gene sequence: CDR1 MNHNS, CDR2 SASEGT. Partial CDR3 DNA: TGTGCCAGCAGTGAAGCGGGGGGAAGTTGGGATGGC. Its protein is CASSEAGGSWDG. The entire CDR3 is CASSEAGGSWDGYTF.

This clone was seen repeatedly, ten times or more. The CDR3 goes on 3 residues after the read ends, and that part is filled in from the germline J gene. The chain is built from TRBV20-1 and TRBJ2-2; 7 bases are a match to TRBD1. The CDR3 totals 15 residues. With 1 base clipped from V and 0 bases from J, the junction kept 2 bases outside the gene matches. Germline CDR1 and CDR2: DFQATT and SNEGSKA (reference sequence). The CDR3 here is CSARARGSNTGELFF. The CDR3 bases that were read are TGCAGTGCTAGAGCCAGGGGGTCGAACACCGGGGAG.

This clone was recorded many times. Read data end 3 residues before the CDR3 end; the end is taken from the germline J gene. This chain connects TRBV7-2 to TRBJ2-2, with D perhaps matching TRBD1 (5 bases). V was cut by 4 bases and J by 0 bases, with 9 bases left in between. The germline CDR1 and CDR2 sequences are SGHTA and FQGNSA. The CDR3 spans 15 residues. CDR3 DNA, as far as it was read: TGTGCCAGCAGCTGGGGCGGTCCGAACACCGGGGAG. This translates into CASSWGGPNTGE. The CDR3 as a whole reads CASSWGGPNTGELFF.

The sample holds many counts of this clone. The observed sequence ends 3 residues before the CDR3 terminus, with the missing tail filled in from the germline J gene. The chain links TRBV19 to TRBJ2-7; weak D call: TRBD1 (6 bases). This CDR3 region has 15 residues. V lost 6 bases, J lost 5 bases, and 20 bases lay in between. Per the germline V gene, CDR1 is LNHDA and CDR2 is SQIVND (reference sequence). CDR3 DNA, as far as it was read: TGTGCCAGTAGCCCTTTGACAGGCTGGGGCGACGAG. It specifies CASSPLTGWGDE. The complete CDR3 sequence is CASSPLTGWGDEQYF. Variable domain in full (rest from reference TRBV19 and TRBJ2-7): DGGITQSPKYLFRKEGQNVTLSCEQNLNHDAMYWYRQDPGQGLRLIYYSQIVNDFQKGDIAEGYSVSREKKESFPLTVTSAQKNPTAFYLCASSPLTGWGDEQYFGPGTRLTVT.

This clone showed up many times. From the germline J gene comes the end of the CDR3, since the read stops 3 residues before it. The chain joins TRBV14 to TRBJ2-1; TRBD1 matches at 7 bases. The junction had 2 bases not matched to a gene; V was cut back by 3 bases and J by 3 bases. This CDR3 has 14 amino acids. Germline-derived CDR1 and CDR2 are SGHDN and FVKESK. The CDR3 spells CASSQRTGYNEQFF. The covered CDR3 bases are TGTGCCAGCAGCCAGCGGACAGGCTACAATGAG.

This clone has more than one count but fewer than ten. The CDR3 bases that were read are TGCGCCAGTTTACAGGGGCGGGACACTGAA. Translated, it gives CASLQGRDTE. The entire CDR3 protein is CASLQGRDTEAFF. The chain carries TRBV10-2 and TRBJ1-1, with TRBD1 matching 7 bases. The sequence runs out 3 residues before the end of the CDR3; the remainder is reconstructed from the germline J gene. Germline CDR1 is WSHSY and CDR2 is SAAADI. Trimming took 9 bases from V and 3 from J; bases not matched to a gene: 7. The CDR3 contains 13 residues.

Regarding this clone: The read ends 3 residues before the CDR3 terminus; that terminus is restored from the germline J gene. The V gene is TRBV6-2 or TRBV6-3, the J gene TRBJ2-4; perhaps TRBD1 as D (6 bases). The germline V gene encodes CDR1 MNHEY and CDR2 SVGEGT. This CDR3 region has 12 residues. CDR3 bases read: TGTGCCAGCAGTTTCGGACAGTGGGGT. Protein: CASSFGQWG. The entire CDR3 protein is CASSFGQWGQYF.

This clone was counted at least ten times. From the germline J gene comes the end of the CDR3, since the read stops 3 residues before it. The V call is TRBV10-3, the J call TRBJ2-1; D not certain. The CDR3 spans 14 residues. Germline assignment: CDR1 ENHRY and CDR2 SYGVKD. Trimming pared 8 bases from V and 0 bases from J, leaving 11 bases between. The CDR3 region is CAISQDSSYNEQFF. CDR3 DNA (partial): TGTGCCATCTCCCAGGATAGCTCCTACAATGAG.

This clone has a count of ten or more. The read terminates 3 residues ahead of where the CDR3 ends, so the germline J gene completes it. V usage is TRBV20-1 and J usage is TRBJ2-7; TRBD1 aligns across 7 bases. The germline V gene encodes CDR1 DFQATT and CDR2 SNEGSKA (reference sequence). The CDR3 runs 13 residues. Trimming at V came to 3 bases and at J to 4 bases, leaving 6 bases not matched to a gene. The CDR3 loop is CSARQGVWYEQYF. The sequenced part of the CDR3 DNA is TGCAGTGCTAGGCAGGGGGTTTGGTACGAG.